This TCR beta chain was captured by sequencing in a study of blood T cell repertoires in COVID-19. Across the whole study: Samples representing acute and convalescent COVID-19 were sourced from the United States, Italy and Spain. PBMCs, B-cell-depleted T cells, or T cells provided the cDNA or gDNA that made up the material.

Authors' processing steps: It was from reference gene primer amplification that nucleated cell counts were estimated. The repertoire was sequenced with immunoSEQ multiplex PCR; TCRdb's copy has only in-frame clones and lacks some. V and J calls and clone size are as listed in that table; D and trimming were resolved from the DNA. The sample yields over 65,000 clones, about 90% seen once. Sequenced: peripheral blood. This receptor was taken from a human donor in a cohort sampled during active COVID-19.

CDR3 coding DNA: TGTGCCAGCAGTTCGGACACGTATGGCTACACCTTC. It codes for CASSSDTYGYTF. The chain combines TRBV28 with TRBJ1-2; possible D gene TRBD1, 5 bases. Per germline, CDR1 MDHEN and CDR2 SYDVKM. Trimming pared 4 bases from V and 5 bases from J, leaving 8 bases between. The CDR3 has 12 amino acids.